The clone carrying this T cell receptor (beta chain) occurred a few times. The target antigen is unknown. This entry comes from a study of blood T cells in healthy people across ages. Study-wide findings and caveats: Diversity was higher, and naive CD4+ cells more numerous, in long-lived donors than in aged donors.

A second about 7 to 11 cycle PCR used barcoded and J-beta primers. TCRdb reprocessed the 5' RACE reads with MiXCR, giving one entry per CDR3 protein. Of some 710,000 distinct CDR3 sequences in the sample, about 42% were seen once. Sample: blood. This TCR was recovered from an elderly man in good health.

CDR3 DNA sequence: TGCAGCGTCTGGACTAGCGGGACCTACGAGCAGTACTTC. Protein product: CSVWTSGTYEQYF. J is TRBJ2-7 and V is TRBV29-1, with 12 bases lining up with TRBD2. Trimming cost V 6 bases and J 2 bases; bases outside gene matches: 2. Germline assignment: CDR1 SQVTM and CDR2 ANQGSEA. This CDR3 has 13 residues.